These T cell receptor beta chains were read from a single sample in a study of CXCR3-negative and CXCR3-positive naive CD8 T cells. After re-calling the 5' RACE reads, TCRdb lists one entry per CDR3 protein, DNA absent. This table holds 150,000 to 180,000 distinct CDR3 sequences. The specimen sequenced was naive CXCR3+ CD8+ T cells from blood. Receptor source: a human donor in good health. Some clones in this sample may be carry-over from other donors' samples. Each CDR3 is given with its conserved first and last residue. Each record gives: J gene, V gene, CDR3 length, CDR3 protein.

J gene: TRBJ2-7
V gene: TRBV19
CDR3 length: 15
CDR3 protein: CASSIGDRGFSEQYF

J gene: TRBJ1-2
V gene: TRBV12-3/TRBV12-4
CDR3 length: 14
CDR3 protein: CASSLAPAGHGYTF

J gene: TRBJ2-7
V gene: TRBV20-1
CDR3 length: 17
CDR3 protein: CSARIGLAGVTSYEQYF

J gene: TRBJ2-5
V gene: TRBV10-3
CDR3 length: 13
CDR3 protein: CAISEDRWETQYF

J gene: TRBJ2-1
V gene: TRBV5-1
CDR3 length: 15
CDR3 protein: CASSFAGRGGDEQFF

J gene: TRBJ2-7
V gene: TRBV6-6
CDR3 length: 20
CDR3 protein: CASSYTPPGEAENQPYEQYF

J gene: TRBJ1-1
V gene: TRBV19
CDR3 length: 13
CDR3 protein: CASVDLGNTEAFF

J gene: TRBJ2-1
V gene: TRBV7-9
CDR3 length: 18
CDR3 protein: CASSLVPPRDFSYNEQFF

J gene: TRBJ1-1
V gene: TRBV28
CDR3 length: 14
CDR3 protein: CASSRDGGDTEAFF

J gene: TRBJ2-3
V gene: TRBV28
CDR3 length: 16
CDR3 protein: CASSFVRGLSTDTQYF

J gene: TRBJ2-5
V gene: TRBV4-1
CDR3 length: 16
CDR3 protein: CASSQYPGGSAETQYF

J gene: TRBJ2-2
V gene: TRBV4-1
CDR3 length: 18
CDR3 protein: CASSQMDTGTSGGGELFF

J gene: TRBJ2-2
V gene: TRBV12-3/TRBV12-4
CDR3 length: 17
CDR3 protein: CASSLRPGTGVGGELFF

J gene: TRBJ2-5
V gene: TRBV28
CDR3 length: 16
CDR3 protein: CASIQRGRGFLETQYF

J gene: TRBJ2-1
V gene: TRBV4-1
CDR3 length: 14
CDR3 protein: CASSPPLGFHEQFF

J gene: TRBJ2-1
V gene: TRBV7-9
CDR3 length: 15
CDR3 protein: CASSLGGRAGNEQFF

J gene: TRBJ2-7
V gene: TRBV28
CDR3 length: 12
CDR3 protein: CASSYDRAEQYF

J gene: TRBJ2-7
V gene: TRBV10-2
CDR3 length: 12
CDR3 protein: CASSPTGVEQYF

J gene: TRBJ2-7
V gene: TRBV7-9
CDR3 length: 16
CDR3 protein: CASSRPGGGITYEQYF

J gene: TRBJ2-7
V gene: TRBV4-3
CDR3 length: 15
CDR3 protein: CASSQVKGGIYEQYF

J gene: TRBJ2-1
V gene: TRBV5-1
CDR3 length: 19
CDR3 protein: CASSLDPRQNPRGYNEQFF

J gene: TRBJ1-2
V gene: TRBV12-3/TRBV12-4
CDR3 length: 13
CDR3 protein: CASSRDREYGYTF

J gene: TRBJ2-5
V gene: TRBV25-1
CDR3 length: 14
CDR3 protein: CASSEDGDWGTQYF

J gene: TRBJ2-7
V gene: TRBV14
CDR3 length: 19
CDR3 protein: CASSQRRLAGGPSSYEQYF

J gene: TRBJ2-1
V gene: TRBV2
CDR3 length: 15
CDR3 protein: CASSDGGRGYNEQFF

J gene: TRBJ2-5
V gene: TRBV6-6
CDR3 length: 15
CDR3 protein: CATRLLAGGGETQYF

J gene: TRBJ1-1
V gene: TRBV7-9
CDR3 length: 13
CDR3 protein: CASSIHLNTEAFF

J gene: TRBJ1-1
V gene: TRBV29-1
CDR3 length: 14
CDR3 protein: CSVNPGTMNTEAFF

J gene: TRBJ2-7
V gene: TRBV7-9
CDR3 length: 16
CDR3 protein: CASSLVTGGPTYEQYF

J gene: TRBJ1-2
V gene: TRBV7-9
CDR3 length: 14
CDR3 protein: CASSMGVRGYGYTF

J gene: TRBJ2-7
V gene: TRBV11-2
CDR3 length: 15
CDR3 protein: CASSPGGLHSYEQYF

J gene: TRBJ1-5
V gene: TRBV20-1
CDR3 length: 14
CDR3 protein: CSANEATGNQPQHF

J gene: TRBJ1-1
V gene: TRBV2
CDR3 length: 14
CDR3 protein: CASSEARGNTEAFF

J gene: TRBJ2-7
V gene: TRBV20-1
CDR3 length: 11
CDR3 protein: CSARDSYEQYF

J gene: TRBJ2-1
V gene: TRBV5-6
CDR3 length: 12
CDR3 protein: CASSYPNDEQFF

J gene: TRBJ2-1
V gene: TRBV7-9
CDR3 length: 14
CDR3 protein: CASSLDVGLNEQFF

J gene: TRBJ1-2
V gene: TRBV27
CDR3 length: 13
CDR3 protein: CASSLSGNYGYTF

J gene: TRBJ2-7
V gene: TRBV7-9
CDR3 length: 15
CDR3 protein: CASSPPRDISYEQYF

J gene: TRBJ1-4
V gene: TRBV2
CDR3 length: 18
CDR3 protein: CASTLGRTGGVLDGKLFF

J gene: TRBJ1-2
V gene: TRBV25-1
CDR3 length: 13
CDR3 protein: CASSLGTGDGYTF

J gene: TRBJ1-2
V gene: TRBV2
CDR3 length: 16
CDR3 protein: CASRGRDTRSDYGYTF

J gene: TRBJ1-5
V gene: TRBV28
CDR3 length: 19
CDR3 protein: CASRDRTGKGGYSNQPQHF